This TCR beta chain was captured by sequencing in a study of blood T cell repertoires in COVID-19. Study-level background: From the United States, Italy and Spain came samples of acute and convalescent COVID-19. T cells, B-cell-depleted T cells, or PBMCs supplied cDNA or gDNA.

One Seattle source followed patients from active infection through their disease course. In germline, CDR1 is ENHRY, CDR2 SYGVKD. V lost 10 bases and J lost 3; bases outside the gene matches: 4. The CDR3 runs to 12 residues. Profiled with immunoSEQ multiplex PCR; TCRdb holds only in-frame clones, not every one. This table has 50,000 to 75,000 clones, roughly three quarters appearing once. The TCR was taken from a man between 60 and 75 years old with COVID-19, enrolled during active disease. The sample consisted of peripheral blood. The chain uses TRBV10-3 and TRBJ2-7; 9 bases agree with TRBD1. CDR3 sequence reads: CATGDRDYEQYF. Here the CDR3 DNA reads TGTGCCACCGGGGACAGGGACTACGAGCAGTACTTC.